This is a list of T cell receptor beta chains from one sample in a study of Graves' ophthalmopathy and Graves' hyperthyroidism. TCRdb reprocessed the multiplex PCR reads with MiXCR, giving one entry per CDR3 protein. The repertoire has some 1.1 million distinct CDR3 sequences, about two fifths of them found once; the top ten carry roughly 11%. The sequencing input was peripheral blood or thyroid tissue (not recorded which). These receptors were collected from an adult man with Graves' hyperthyroidism. Each CDR3 is given with its conserved first and last residue. D genes are given only for firm matches. A row's size may be missing; if present it is once, few, many or a size class.

d_call	clone_size	v_call	j_call	cdr3_nt	cdr3_aa
NA	many	TRBV20-1	TRBJ1-2	TGCAGTGCTAGAGATCTTATGACAGATGGCTACACCTTC	CSARDLMTDGYTF
NA	NA	TRBV2	TRBJ2-3	TGTGCCAGCAGTGTTGGCCCCACAGATACGCAGTATTTT	CASSVGPTDTQYF
TRBD2	NA	TRBV7-9	TRBJ2-5	TGTGCCAGCAGCCCGGGGACTATATACCAAGAGACCCAGTACTTC	CASSPGTIYQETQYF
NA	NA	TRBV7-3	TRBJ2-3	TGTGCCAGCAGCTACTCGGGCGCCGGCACAGATACGCAGTATTTT	CASSYSGAGTDTQYF
NA	many	TRBV6-6	TRBJ2-5	TGTGCCAGCAGGGGTCGAATAAAGCAAGAGACCCAGTACTTC	CASRGRIKQETQYF
NA	NA	TRBV10-3	TRBJ1-5	TGTGCCATCAGCCGAGGGGACGGTAATCAGCCCCAGCATTTT	CAISRGDGNQPQHF
NA	few	TRBV10-3	TRBJ2-7	TGTGCCATCAGTCAAACTATCAGAGAGCAGTACTTC	CAISQTIREQYF
NA	NA	TRBV18	TRBJ1-2	TGTGCCAGCTCACCGACAGGAATTACCTATGGCTGCACCTTC	CASSPTGITYGCTF
NA	NA	TRBV2	TRBJ1-5	TGTGCCAGCATGCGGGACAATAGCAATCAGCCCCAGCATTTT	CASMRDNSNQPQHF
NA	few	TRBV11-2	TRBJ2-7	TGTGCCAGCAGCCCCCAGGTCAGGGATCAGTACTTC	CASSPQVRDQYF
NA	NA	TRBV20-1	TRBJ2-7	TGCAGTGCTAGAGACGACACTATCGAGCAGTACTTC	CSARDDTIEQYF
NA	NA	TRBV20-1	TRBJ1-2	TGCAGTGCTAGAGGAGTAACAGACCGGAACTTCTATGGCTACACCTTC	CSARGVTDRNFYGYTF
TRBD1	NA	TRBV24-1	TRBJ2-7	TGTGCCACCAGTGATTCCCGCCGTGGACAGGGGAGAGACGAGCAGTACTTC	CATSDSRRGQGRDEQYF
TRBD1	many	TRBV24-1	TRBJ2-7	TGTGCCACCAGTGCGACCGGGACAGCTTACGAGCAGTACTTC	CATSATGTAYEQYF
TRBD1	NA	TRBV24-1	TRBJ2-7	TGTGCCACCAGTGATTCACAGGGGGCGCGGGAGCAGTACTTC	CATSDSQGAREQYF
TRBD1	NA	TRBV10-3	TRBJ2-5	TGTGCCATCAGCCCTCAGGGGGCTAAAGAGACCCAGTACTTC	CAISPQGAKETQYF
NA	NA	TRBV7-2	TRBJ1-1	TGTGCCAGCAGCACGACTAGCGGGAGGGGCACTGAAGCTTTCTTT	CASSTTSGRGTEAFF
TRBD2	few	TRBV15	TRBJ2-7	TGTGCCAGCAGCACTGGACTAGCGGGGGGGTACGAGCAGTACTTC	CASSTGLAGGYEQYF
NA	few	TRBV30	TRBJ1-5	TGTGCCTGGAGTGTACCAGGAAGCGGTCAGCCCCAGCATTTT	CAWSVPGSGQPQHF
TRBD1	NA	TRBV18	TRBJ2-5	TGTGCCAGCTCACCACAGGGACAGGGTACAGAGACCCAGTACTTC	CASSPQGQGTETQYF
NA	NA	TRBV7-8	TRBJ1-3	TGTGCCAGCAGCCCCTTTCAGGGCTCTGGAAACACCATATATTTT	CASSPFQGSGNTIYF
TRBD2	many	TRBV9	TRBJ2-7	TGTGCCAGCAGCCCGGGAGGGACGTCCTACGAGCAGTACTTC	CASSPGGTSYEQYF
NA	NA	TRBV5-1	TRBJ2-2	TGCGCCAGCAGCGAGGCAGACACCGGGGAGCTGTTTTTT	CASSEADTGELFF
NA	NA	TRBV29-1	TRBJ2-2	TGCAGCAGTACGACAGCCGGGGAGCTGTTTTTT	CSSTTAGELFF
TRBD1	many	TRBV7-2	TRBJ2-5	TGTGCCAGCAGCGCGGGACAGGGGGCGGGAGAGACCCAGTACTTC	CASSAGQGAGETQYF
NA	NA	TRBV20-1	TRBJ2-5	TGCAGTTTAGAGACGGGGGCTAAGTCGGAGACCCAGTACTTC	CSLETGAKSETQYF
NA	many	TRBV4-2	TRBJ2-7	TGTGCCAGCAGCGCGCACCGGGGGAGCTCCTACGAGCAGTACTTC	CASSAHRGSSYEQYF
TRBD2	NA	TRBV20-1	TRBJ2-5	TGCAGTGCTAGACTAGCGGGAGTGTTCCAAGAGACCCAGTACTTC	CSARLAGVFQETQYF
NA	NA	TRBV10-3	TRBJ1-2	TGTGCCATCAGTGTACCCGGGGGCTCGAACTATGGCTACACCTTC	CAISVPGGSNYGYTF
TRBD2	many	TRBV25-1	TRBJ2-5	TGTGCCAGCAACCGACTAGCGGGAGAAGAGACCCAGTACTTC	CASNRLAGEETQYF
NA	many	TRBV6-5	TRBJ1-1	TGTGCCAGCAGTTACAGCCAGAACACTGAAGCTTTCTTT	CASSYSQNTEAFF
TRBD1	NA	TRBV7-2	TRBJ2-7	TGTGCCAGCACTAGACCGGGACAGGGGAGAGTCGAGCAGTACTTC	CASTRPGQGRVEQYF
NA	NA	TRBV5-6	TRBJ1-4	TGTGCCAGCAGCTTAACTCACAGGGCGTTAAATGAAAAACTGTTTTTT	CASSLTHRALNEKLFF
NA	NA	TRBV7-9	TRBJ2-7	TGTGCCAGCAGCCACCTTTCCGGGACCACGTACGAGCAGTACTTC	CASSHLSGTTYEQYF
TRBD1	many	TRBV7-2	TRBJ1-2	TGTGCCAGCAGCCCCCGACAGGGGAACTATGGCTACACCTTC	CASSPRQGNYGYTF
NA	NA	TRBV14	TRBJ2-7	TGTGCCAGCCGCGTGGGGAATGACTACGAGCAGTACTTC	CASRVGNDYEQYF
NA	NA	TRBV7-2	TRBJ2-5	TGTGCCAGCAGTTTGGCCCCGTGGGAGACCCAGTACTTC	CASSLAPWETQYF
NA	many	TRBV12-3/TRBV12-4	TRBJ1-6	TGTGCCAGCAGTTTGGACACCAATTCACCCCTCCACTTT	CASSLDTNSPLHF
NA	NA	TRBV2	TRBJ1-5	TGTGCCAGCAGCCCTAACAGTTTTCGCAATCAGCCCCAGCATTTT	CASSPNSFRNQPQHF
TRBD1	few	TRBV11-2	TRBJ2-7	TGTGCCAGCAGCTTATTCCGGGACAGCTCCTACGAGCAGTACTTC	CASSLFRDSSYEQYF
NA	once	TRBV7-2	TRBJ1-4	TGTGCCAGCACCCCTTCGGGCAGTCGGGATGAAAAACTGTTTTTT	CASTPSGSRDEKLFF
TRBD2	NA	TRBV5-1	TRBJ2-5	TGCGCCAGCAGTGCCGGACTAGCGGGGGTTTTGGAGACCCAGTACTTC	CASSAGLAGVLETQYF
TRBD2	NA	TRBV10-3	TRBJ2-7	TGTGCCATCAGTCTTGGGACTAGCTCCTACGAGCAGTACTTC	CAISLGTSSYEQYF
TRBD1	NA	TRBV20-1	TRBJ1-3	TGCAGTGCCAGGACAGGGGGCGCGAGTGGAAACACCATATATTTT	CSARTGGASGNTIYF
NA	NA	TRBV19	TRBJ2-3	TGTGCCAGTAGTATTGGGGCTCAAGATACGCAGTATTTT	CASSIGAQDTQYF
NA	NA	TRBV14	TRBJ1-1	TGTGCCAGCAGCCTCCTGGACAGACTGAACACTGAAGCTTTCTTT	CASSLLDRLNTEAFF
TRBD1	many	TRBV7-9	TRBJ1-5	TGTGCCAGCAGCCCAGGGGGGGGCTACTCCCAGCATTTT	CASSPGGGYSQHF
TRBD1	NA	TRBV30	TRBJ1-5	TGTGCCTGGACGCCCTCCGGGACAGCAAATCAGCCCCAGCATTTT	CAWTPSGTANQPQHF
TRBD1	few	TRBV7-8	TRBJ2-5	TGTGCCAGCAGCTTATCAGGGGACAGGGGCCGCGAGACCCAGTACTTC	CASSLSGDRGRETQYF
TRBD2	NA	TRBV5-1	TRBJ2-3	TGCGCCAGCAGCGGGGGACTAGCGGGAACCAGCACAGATACGCAGTATTTT	CASSGGLAGTSTDTQYF
NA	many	TRBV12-3/TRBV12-4	TRBJ1-4	TGTGCCAGCAGTCCCAGGCCGGCCATGGGAAAACTGTTTTTT	CASSPRPAMGKLFF
NA	few	TRBV20-1	TRBJ2-5	TGCAGTGCCCAGGACGGAAGGGAGCCCGGCGGGACCCAGTACTTC	CSAQDGREPGGTQYF
TRBD1	NA	TRBV7-8	TRBJ2-3	TGTGCCAGCAGCCGTGGACAGGGGATCGCAGATACGCAGTATTTT	CASSRGQGIADTQYF
TRBD2	NA	TRBV11-1	TRBJ2-6	TGTGCCAGCAGCTTAGGACTAGCGGGGACTGGGGCCAACGTCCTGACTTTC	CASSLGLAGTGANVLTF
TRBD1	many	TRBV7-2	TRBJ1-5	TGTGCCAGCAGCCCTGGACAGGGTGTTGATCAGCCCCAGCATTTT	CASSPGQGVDQPQHF
TRBD1	many	TRBV29-1	TRBJ2-7	TGCAGCGTTGAAACAGGGGTTGGGTCCTACGAGCAGTACTTC	CSVETGVGSYEQYF